Below are 26 T cell receptor beta chains sequenced from a single sample in a study of response to subunit inactivated influenza vaccine. TCRdb processed the RT-PCR reads anew with MiXCR; each CDR3 protein has one entry. Of about 170,000 distinct CDR3 sequences listed, roughly 12% are singletons. These records were also assigned to another study, of T cells expressing NK-cell markers. Per that study: 5'RACE template switching with UMIs produced the TCR beta cDNA.

The sequenced sample was CD8+ T cells sorted from PBMCs, obtained about 11 days after vaccination. The receptors here all came from a man between 50 and 59 years old who received an inactivated influenza vaccine.

This sequence joins TRBV7-3 and TRBJ2-1; the match to TRBD1 covers 9 bases. Germline values: CDR1 SGHTA, CDR2 FQGTGA. The CDR3 runs to 19 residues. V lost 1 base and J lost 0; bases outside the gene matches: 10. The CDR3 DNA sequence: TGTGCCAGCAGCTTAATTCCGGGACAGGGTTCTTTCTCCTACAATGAGCAGTTCTTC. Its translation is CASSLIPGQGSFSYNEQFF.

This clonotype has a count of ten or more. The rearrangement uses TRBV28 and TRBJ2-3; 11 nucleotides align to TRBD2. V lost 3 bases and J lost 0; bases outside the gene matches: 8. The CDR3 sequence is 18 residues long. Germline values: CDR1 MDHEN, CDR2 SYDVKM. CDR3 sequence reads: CASSFLAGTSGSTDTQYF. The DNA of the CDR3 is TGTGCCAGCAGTTTTTTAGCGGGGACTAGCGGTAGCACAGATACGCAGTATTTT. Combining the CDR3 with reference TRBV28 and TRBJ2-3 gives the whole variable domain DVKVTQSSRYLVKRTGEKVFLECVQDMDHENMFWYRQDPGLGLRLIYFSYDVKMKEKGDIPEGYSVSREKKERFSLILESASTNQTSMYLCASSFLAGTSGSTDTQYFGPGTRLTVL.

This clonotype was seen a handful of times. This rearrangement joins TRBV28 to TRBJ2-7; perhaps TRBD1 as D (5 bases). Germline CDR1 is MDHEN and CDR2 is SYDVKM. This CDR3 has 15 residues. The V gene lost 5 bases and the J gene lost 3 bases, with 17 bases spanning the gap. CDR3 residues: CASSPTANTNYEQYF. Here the CDR3 DNA reads TGTGCCAGCAGTCCGACAGCAAATACCAACTACGAGCAGTACTTC.

This clonotype showed up many times. The chain uses TRBV7-2 and TRBJ2-7; no clear D. Germline loops: CDR1 SGHTA, CDR2 FQGNSA. This CDR3 contains 12 residues. The V and J ends lost 5 bases and 0 bases respectively, with 5 bases between them. CDR3 sequence reads: CASSHNSYEQYF. The CDR3 nucleotides are TGTGCCAGCAGCCACAACTCCTACGAGCAGTACTTC.

This clonotype has more than one count but fewer than ten. The chain links TRBV9 to TRBJ2-1; no clear D. The germline V and J ends were trimmed by 0 bases and 2 bases, with 12 bases remaining between them. CDR1 SGDLS and CDR2 YYNGEE come from the germline V gene. The CDR3 totals 16 residues. CDR3 sequence reads: CASSVEGGGAYNEQFF. In DNA, the CDR3 is TGTGCCAGCAGCGTAGAGGGTGGCGGAGCCTACAATGAGCAGTTCTTC. Full variable domain (rest looked up from reference TRBV9 and TRBJ2-1): DSGVTQTPKHLITATGQRVTLRCSPRSGDLSVYWYQQSLDQGLQFLIQYYNGEERAKGNILERFSAQQFPDLHSELNLSSLELGDSALYFCASSVEGGGAYNEQFFGPGTRLTVL.

The chain employs TRBV6-2 or TRBV6-3 and TRBJ2-7; 7 nucleotides align to TRBD1. Germline loops: CDR1 MNHEY, CDR2 SVGEGT. The trim removed 5 bases at V and 5 bases at J, leaving 12 bases unmatched. The CDR3 runs 15 residues. CDR3 in amino acids: CASSILQGSVDEQYF. In DNA, the CDR3 is TGTGCCAGCAGTATATTACAGGGGTCCGTGGACGAGCAGTACTTC.

This clonotype occurred a few times. The genes are TRBV15 and TRBJ2-7; D call uncertain. The CDR3 consists of 13 residues. V lost 1 base to trimming and J lost 4 bases, with 8 bases between them. Germline CDR1 LNHNV, CDR2 YYDKDF (reference sequence). CDR3 region: CATSRVAGYEQYF. For the CDR3, the DNA is TGTGCCACCAGCAGAGTTGCCGGGTACGAGCAGTACTTC.

This clonotype appeared a few times. The rearrangement joins TRBV6-2 or TRBV6-3 to TRBJ2-2; 8 positions match TRBD1. Germline loops: CDR1 MNHEY, CDR2 SVGEGT. The ends lost 1 base at V and 1 base at J; junction bases unmatched: 2. The CDR3 spans 16 residues. The CDR3: CASSYFGTGNTGELFF. For the CDR3, the DNA is TGTGCCAGCAGTTACTTTGGGACAGGGAACACCGGGGAGCTGTTTTTT.

This clonotype has a count of ten or more. The V gene is TRBV5-1, the J gene TRBJ2-4; 13 bases are a match to TRBD2. This CDR3 spans 20 amino acids. With 4 bases clipped from V and 1 base from J, the junction kept 14 bases outside the gene matches. CDR1 is SGHRS, CDR2 YFSETQ, per germline. The CDR3 DNA sequence: TGCGCCAGCAGCCTTCAGACTAGCGGGAGGATGAAAGCCGCCAAAAACATTCAGTACTTC. Its translation is CASSLQTSGRMKAAKNIQYF.

This chain uses TRBV4-1 with TRBJ2-7, with no clear D. Germline V CDR1 and CDR2: MGHRA, YSYEKL. V shed 1 base and J shed 3 bases, with 13 bases lying between them. This CDR3 has 15 amino acids. As DNA, the CDR3 is TGCGCCAGCAGCCAAGGGCTCGTGGCAGACTACGAGCAGTACTTC. This codes for CASSQGLVADYEQYF.

This clonotype was counted a few times. The rearrangement joins TRBV4-3 to TRBJ2-7; tentatively, D is TRBD1 (5 bases). Trimming pared 4 bases from V and 6 bases from J, leaving 13 bases between. The CDR3 length is 13 residues. CDR1 LGHNA and CDR2 YSLEER come from the germline V gene. CDR3 amino acids: CASSLSGFSEQYF. In nucleotides, the CDR3 is TGCGCCAGCAGCCTATCAGGGTTTTCCGAGCAGTACTTC.

This chain links TRBV7-7 with TRBJ2-2, with 11 nucleotides matching TRBD2. V lost 5 bases and J lost 7; bases outside the gene matches: 27. Germline assignment: CDR1 SSHAT and CDR2 FNYEAQ (reference sequence). The CDR3 extends over 22 amino acids. The CDR3 coding sequence is TGTGCCAGCAGCCACGGGACCTGGACCCCTGGTGTACTAGCGGGAGTTCGCGGGGAGCTGTTTTTT. It is translated as CASSHGTWTPGVLAGVRGELFF.

The rearrangement links TRBV4-2 to TRBJ2-1; 7 bases are a match to TRBD2. Germline V gene data show CDR1 as LGHNA and CDR2 as YNFKEQ. V was clipped by 0 bases and J by 7 bases; unmatched bases: 6. This CDR3 region has 15 residues. This chain's CDR3 is CASSQDETSSNEQFF. The CDR3, as DNA: TGTGCCAGCAGCCAAGATGAGACTAGCTCTAATGAGCAGTTCTTC.

This clonotype was observed once. The chain carries TRBV7-2 and TRBJ1-2; no firm D call. CDR3 length equals 12 residues. Germline V gene data show CDR1 as SGHTA and CDR2 as FQGNSA. Trimming left V 2 bases short and J 2 bases short, with 3 bases between. CDR3: CASSLSNYGYTF. The CDR3 DNA follows: TGTGCCAGCAGCTTAAGCAACTATGGCTACACCTTC.

This clonotype was counted a few times. The rearrangement uses TRBV4-3 and TRBJ2-1; no clear D gene. Germline CDR1 reads LGHNA; CDR2 reads YSLEER. V shed 7 bases and J shed 5 bases, with 9 bases lying between them. This CDR3 has 12 residues. The CDR3 region is CASNDGDNEQFF. As DNA, the CDR3 is TGCGCCAGCAACGATGGCGACAATGAGCAGTTCTTC.

This chain links TRBV2 with TRBJ2-1, with no clear D. There are 10 residues in the CDR3. CDR1 is SNHLY and CDR2 is FYNNEI in the germline V gene. V shed 6 bases and J shed 9 bases, with 6 bases lying between them. CDR3 sequence (DNA): TGTGCCAGCAGGGTCACTGAGCAGTTCTTC. As protein: CASRVTEQFF.

The CDR3 loop is CASSLSGSLWNIQYF. DNA for the CDR3: TGTGCCAGCAGTTTAAGCGGGAGCCTCTGGAACATTCAGTACTTC. This chain uses TRBV28 with TRBJ2-4; 8 bases map to TRBD2. The CDR3 has 15 residues. The germline V gene has CDR1 MDHEN and CDR2 SYDVKM. V lost 2 bases, J lost 7 bases, and 7 bases stayed unmatched.

This clonotype appeared a few times. The chain carries TRBV7-2 and TRBJ2-2, with D possibly TRBD1 on 5 matching bases. This CDR3 is 16 amino acids long. Deletions cut 5 bases from V and 1 base from J, with 14 bases between. The germline V gene encodes CDR1 SGHTA and CDR2 FQGNSA. The CDR3, as DNA: TGTGCCAGCAGCCAACAGGTCGGGTTGAACACCGGGGAGCTGTTTTTT. Translating it yields CASSQQVGLNTGELFF.

This clonotype was recorded a few times. This chain joins TRBV7-2 and TRBJ2-1; 11 nucleotides match TRBD2. CDR1 is SGHTA, CDR2 FQGNSA, per germline. This CDR3 region has 12 residues. Losses at the gene ends were 3 bases for V and 12 bases for J; bases not matched to a gene: 1. This chain's CDR3 is CASSFTSGRQFF. The CDR3 DNA is TGTGCCAGCAGCTTCACTAGCGGGAGGCAGTTCTTC.

This clonotype was picked up many times. The chain employs TRBV6-2 or TRBV6-3 and TRBJ2-1; D call uncertain. V was trimmed by 0 bases and J by 0 bases, leaving 9 bases between them. The CDR3 length is 16 residues. CDR1 is MNHEY and CDR2 is SVGEGT in the germline V gene. CDR3 in DNA: TGTGCCAGCAGTTACTCGTCTGACGGCTCCTACAATGAGCAGTTCTTC. Translation gives CASSYSSDGSYNEQFF.

In its sample, this clonotype was seen a few times. J is TRBJ2-7 and V is TRBV20-1; D remains unclear. The CDR3 extends over 14 amino acids. V was clipped by 3 bases and J by 0 bases, with 12 bases between them. The germline V gene encodes CDR1 DFQATT and CDR2 SNEGSKA (reference sequence). In DNA form, the CDR3 reads TGCAGTGCTAGCGCCGTTTTCAGCTCCTACGAGCAGTACTTC. Its protein product is CSASAVFSSYEQYF.

The rearrangement links TRBV6-5 to TRBJ2-7; the D call may be TRBD1 or TRBD2 (5 bases each). Trimming took 4 bases from V and 7 from J, leaving 29 bases between them. Germline CDR1 is MNHEY and CDR2 is SVGAGI. The CDR3 is made up of 18 amino acids. For the CDR3, the DNA is TGTGCCAGCAGTTCTAGACAATTACCCGGGACCCTTGTGGGAGAGCAGTACTTC. Amino acid sequence: CASSSRQLPGTLVGEQYF.

Ten or more counts support this clonotype. The chain combines TRBV12-3 or TRBV12-4 with TRBJ2-3, with TRBD1 matching 8 bases. V lost 6 bases and J lost 3; bases outside the gene matches: 11. CDR3 size: 16 residues. The CDR3 sequence: CASRSPDRANTDTQYF. The CDR3 region has the DNA TGTGCCAGCAGAAGCCCGGACAGGGCAAATACAGATACGCAGTATTTT.

This clonotype was counted ten times or more. The gene calls are TRBV12-3 or TRBV12-4 and TRBJ2-1; 16 bases match TRBD2. With V trimmed by 5 bases and J by 5 bases, 3 bases remained unmatched. CDR3 length equals 16 residues. The CDR3 bases are TGTGCCAGCAGTGGGGGACTAGCGGGAGGGGACAATGAGCAGTTCTTC. Translated: CASSGGLAGGDNEQFF.

This clonotype came up many times. The genes are TRBV5-1 and TRBJ2-7, with D perhaps matching TRBD1 (6 bases). The CDR3 length is 13 residues. The ends were cut back, 4 bases at V and 1 base at J, with 9 bases in the middle. Germline V CDR1 and CDR2: SGHRS, YFSETQ. This CDR3 is CASSVGQSYEQYF. In nucleotides, the CDR3 is TGCGCCAGCAGCGTGGGACAATCCTACGAGCAGTACTTC.

The chain uses TRBV7-9 and TRBJ2-7; no firm D call. There are 14 residues in the CDR3. Trimming took 5 bases from V and 0 from J, leaving 11 bases between them. Germline V CDR1 and CDR2: SEHNR, FQNEAQ (reference sequence). This CDR3 is CASSPDPNSYEQYF. In nucleotides, the CDR3 is TGTGCCAGCAGCCCTGATCCCAACTCCTACGAGCAGTACTTC.